This section outlines one TCR beta chain sequence together with its context. The CDR3 loop spans 15 amino acids. Trimming removed 5 bases from V and 4 bases from J; junction bases left unmatched: 4. The germline CDR1 and CDR2 sequences are SGHTA and FQGNSA. This entry is derived from a study of control samples from healthy donors and cancer patients. Using immunoSEQ multiplex PCR, the repertoire was profiled, and TCRdb retains in-frame clones only, with some absent. The sample includes 60,000 to 65,000 clones, roughly 85% seen only once; the top ten take roughly 6%. The sequenced material came from blood. V gene TRBV7-2 combines with J gene TRBJ2-2, with 10 bases matching TRBD2. This receptor was obtained from a man between 40 and 49 years old in good health. The DNA for the CDR3 is TGTGCCAGCAGCCAGTCTAGCGGGGGCACCGGGGAGCTGTTTTTT. This gives the protein CASSQSSGGTGELFF.